What follows describes a single T cell receptor beta chain. This clonotype has ten or more counts. Its antigen has not been determined. Per-nucleotide qualities are absent, and no much larger clonotype sits a single base away. Taken from the germline V gene, the CDR1 and CDR2 loops are MRHNA and SNTAGT. Trimming removed 6 bases from V and 9 bases from J; the gene matches leave 8 bases unexplained. The CDR3 goes from the cysteine to the phenylalanine over 13 residues. The only DNA kept is the CDR3, 39 bases in frame from the first base. This was a case-control study nested in a cohort of healthcare workers in London, UK, who had nasopharyngeal swab PCR tests and blood samples taken every week. Healthcare workers were recruited between 23 and 31 March 2020, during the week of the UK lockdown, and were followed weekly for up to 16 weeks. The entry originates in a study of early T cells in non-severe SARS-CoV-2 infection (dated by TCRdb to about 2021). Notes on the research overall: TCR sequencing used bulk RNA from unsorted whole blood, so alpha and beta chains could not be paired. Paper-wide results and their limitations: VDJdb matching was skewed toward anti-spike CD8 responses and likely underestimated virus-specific expansions by missing private and CD4 specificities.

Libraries came from 5' RACE. These reads were obtained on a NextSeq 500. In the TCR library protocol, unique molecular identifiers were attached to individual cDNA molecules to correct for PCR bias and sequencing error. Both TCR alpha and beta chains were sequenced, and tight co-correlation was observed between alpha and beta sequence abundances in each sample. The paper's processing steps were these. Decombinator V4 was used to annotate the V gene, J gene and CDR3 of the TCR sequences. Expanded TCRs were defined as changing significantly between any two time points under a Poisson model with p below 0.0001. Abundances of TCRs were expressed as counts per million after normalisation to the total number of TCRs sequenced in each sample. TRAV1-2 paired with TRAJ12, TRAJ20 or TRAJ33 defined MAIT TCRs, while TRAV10 paired with TRAJ18 defined iNKT TCRs. VDJdb, accessed 1 November 2021, was searched for CMV, EBV and SARS-CoV-2 annotated TCRs, excluding TCRs annotated for multiple antigens. The public reads were quality trimmed at Q25 with fastp and then assembled into clones with MiXCR by TCRdb, keeping productive beta chains. CDR3 protein duplicates are merged, each entry listing the most common genes and DNA. TCRdb's processing, not the authors', yielded these V and J calls. The sample table contains about 80,000 distinct CDR3 sequences; only one count was recorded for about 12% of them. The leading ten clones occupy more than 3% of the sample.

The sample was whole blood. The rearrangement combines TRBV6-4 with TRBJ2-1, and 7 junction bases match TRBD2. The receptor was derived from an adult who was a healthcare worker with PCR-confirmed SARS-CoV-2 infection or an uninfected control (not recorded which). The DNA is TGTGCCAGCAGCCCTACCGGACTAGTTGAGCAGTTCTTC. Its translation reads: CASSPTGLVEQFF.